This T cell receptor (beta chain) derives from a study of blood T cell repertoires in COVID-19. Looking at the study overall: COVID-19 samples from acute and convalescent phases originated in the United States, Italy and Spain. The cDNA or gDNA used as material had been derived from T cells, B-cell-depleted T cells, or PBMCs.

Authors' data handling: Reference gene primer amplification gave estimated nucleated cell counts. The data were produced by immunoSEQ multiplex PCR, yet TCRdb's version contains in-frame clones alone and is incomplete. For V, J and clone size, that table is used; D and trimming come from the DNA. Of around 130,000 clones in the sample, roughly 83% were seen once. Sequenced: peripheral blood. The sequence was collected from a woman between 50 and 59 years old with acute or convalescent COVID-19.

This chain's CDR3 is CASSPDRVWGAGELFF. CDR3 bases: TGTGCCAGCAGCCCCGACAGGGTTTGGGGGGCCGGGGAGCTGTTTTTT. The J gene is TRBJ2-2, the V gene TRBV7-8; weak D call: TRBD1 (7 bases). V was pared by 5 bases and J by 6 bases, with 19 bases between. This CDR3 spans 16 amino acids. Germline CDR1 is SGHVS and CDR2 is FQNEAQ. Combining the CDR3 with reference TRBV7-8 and TRBJ2-2 gives the whole variable domain GAGVSQSPRYKVAKRGQDVALRCDPISGHVSLFWYQQALGQGPEFLTYFQNEAQLDKSGLPSDRFFAERPEGSVSTLKIQRTQQEDSAVYLCASSPDRVWGAGELFFGEGSRLTVL.